This entry lists 18 T cell receptor beta chains sequenced from one sample in a study of blood T cell repertoires in COVID-19. Profiling relied on immunoSEQ multiplex PCR, and the TCRdb table lists in-frame clones only, not all of them. The table lists around 150,000 clones, approximately 82% of them singletons. The material sequenced was peripheral blood. The receptor set was obtained from a woman aged 40 to 50 with COVID-19, enrolled during active disease.

This chain joins TRBV5-6 and TRBJ2-7, with 7 bases fitting TRBD1. The CDR3 extends over 14 amino acids. From germline, CDR1 is SGHDT and CDR2 YYEEEE. V was pared by 1 base and J by 0 bases, with 1 base of the junction left unmatched. CDR3 sequence reads: CASSLTGDSYEQYF. The DNA of the CDR3 is TGTGCCAGCAGCTTGACAGGGGACTCCTACGAGCAGTACTTC.

This CDR3 reads CASSEGVTDTQYF. CDR3 in DNA: TGCGCCAGCAGTGAGGGAGTGACAGATACGCAGTATTTT. The V and J genes are TRBV10-1 and TRBJ2-3, with D uncertain. In germline, CDR1 is WNHNN, CDR2 SYGVQD (reference sequence). The V end lost 2 bases, the J end lost 3 bases, and 6 bases lay between the germline ends. The CDR3 totals 13 residues.

This rearrangement joins TRBV7-2 to TRBJ2-7, with D possibly being TRBD2 (5 bases). Germline CDR1 SGHTA, CDR2 FQGNSA. This CDR3 contains 16 residues. V shed 1 base and J shed 0 bases, with 13 bases lying between them. DNA for the CDR3: TGTGCCAGCAGCTTAGTCGCTAGCTGGAGCTCCTACGAGCAGTACTTC. This codes for CASSLVASWSSYEQYF.

The CDR3 region has the DNA TGTGCCAGCAGCCATACTCTCGGCAGGGGGCGCCAGGTGACAGATACGCAGTATTTT. Residues: CASSHTLGRGRQVTDTQYF. The gene calls are TRBV5-6 and TRBJ2-3; 8 positions agree with TRBD1. The J segment lost 3 bases and the V segment lost 4 bases, leaving 19 bases of the junction unmatched. The CDR3 has 19 residues. Germline V gives CDR1 SGHDT, CDR2 YYEEEE.

The chain is built from TRBV11-2 and TRBJ2-5; no clear D. Germline assignment: CDR1 SGHAT and CDR2 FQNNGV. This CDR3 is 13 amino acids long. Trimming removed 1 base from V and 4 bases from J, with 7 bases in between. The CDR3 bases are TGTGCCAGCAGCTTAGGACTGGGAGAGACCCAGTACTTC. Protein: CASSLGLGETQYF.

This clone has only a few counts. The chain uses TRBV20-1 and TRBJ2-1; no clear D gene. The CDR3 is 14 amino acids. Germline V gene sequence: CDR1 DFQATT, CDR2 SNEGSKA (reference sequence). Trimming cost V 3 bases and J 7 bases, with 16 bases left between them. Written as DNA, the CDR3 is TGCAGTGCTAGTAATTACTCAATCTGGAATGAGCAGTTCTTC. Protein product: CSASNYSIWNEQFF.

The chain employs TRBV7-3 and TRBJ2-1; maybe TRBD1 (6 bases). Germline V gene lookup returns CDR1 SGHTA and CDR2 FQGTGA. The CDR3 runs 15 residues. The V and J ends lost 5 bases and 3 bases respectively, with 14 bases between them. CDR3 nucleotides: TGTGCCAGCAGCCTACAGGGTTCTATCTACAATGAGCAGTTCTTC. This encodes CASSLQGSIYNEQFF.

This clone was detected a few times. This chain joins TRBV12-3 or TRBV12-4 and TRBJ1-3; D is ambiguous. The CDR3 totals 12 residues. The V gene lost 2 bases and the J gene lost 3 bases, with 2 bases spanning the gap. This CDR3 is CASSLHGNTIYF. The DNA of the CDR3 is TGTGCCAGCAGTTTACATGGAAACACCATATATTTT.

This clone was detected only a few times. The V and J genes are TRBV15 and TRBJ1-6; perhaps TRBD1 as D (5 bases). Germline lookup yields CDR1 LNHNV and CDR2 YYDKDF (reference sequence). The CDR3 extends over 13 amino acids. V lost 8 bases, J lost 9 bases, and 14 bases lay in between. The CDR3, as DNA: TGTGCCACCGGTCCAGGGTTAGGTTCACCCCTCCACTTT. Encoded protein: CATGPGLGSPLHF. Looking up the rest from reference TRBV15 and TRBJ1-6 gives the full variable domain: DAMVIQNPRYQVTQFGKPVTLSCSQTLNHNVMYWYQQKSSQAPKLLFHYYDKDFNNEADTPDNFQSRRPNTSFCFLDIRSPGLGDTAMYLCATGPGLGSPLHFGNGTRLTVT.

The CDR3 here is CASSPGPGGGANSPLHF. DNA of the CDR3: TGTGCCAGCAGCCCTGGCCCAGGGGGCGGAGCAAATTCACCCCTCCACTTT. The chain recombines TRBV5-6 with TRBJ1-6, with 8 nucleotides matching TRBD1. The V and J ends lost 4 bases and 7 bases, in that order; junction bases with no gene match: 13. Germline values: CDR1 SGHDT, CDR2 YYEEEE. This CDR3 comprises 17 residues.

CDR3 DNA sequence: TGTGCCAGCAGTATGGACAGGGGAGGCAATGAGCAGTTCTTC. It is translated as CASSMDRGGNEQFF. The rearrangement joins TRBV6-5 to TRBJ2-1, with 9 positions matching TRBD1. Trimming cost V 5 bases and J 6 bases; bases outside gene matches: 5. CDR3 length equals 14 residues. CDR1 and CDR2 (germline): MNHEY, SVGAGI.

This clone was detected only once. The rearrangement joins TRBV5-6 to TRBJ1-5; D possibly corresponds to TRBD1 (5 bases). The CDR3 contains 12 residues. Germline V CDR1 and CDR2: SGHDT, YYEEEE. V was trimmed by 1 base and J by 9 bases, leaving 8 bases between them. The CDR3 nucleotides are TGTGCCAGCAGCTTGTTGGGGGGGCCCCAGCATTTT. This gives the protein CASSLLGGPQHF.

The rearrangement uses TRBV5-6 and TRBJ1-2; 8 nucleotides align to TRBD1. The CDR3 has 14 residues. Germline V gene lookup returns CDR1 SGHDT and CDR2 YYEEEE. V dropped 2 bases and J dropped 5; count of bases not matched to a gene: 5. CDR3 amino acids: CASSFRQGSYGYTF. CDR3 sequence (DNA): TGTGCCAGCAGCTTCCGACAGGGGAGTTATGGCTACACCTTC.

The chain has TRBV11-3 and TRBJ2-3; tentative D call: TRBD1 (5 bases). The CDR3 contains 17 residues. The ends were cut back, 4 bases at V and 0 bases at J, with 17 bases in the middle. CDR1 and CDR2 (germline): SGHNT, YENEEA. The CDR3 loop reads CASSSSLGRGSTDTQYF. The CDR3 nucleotides read TGTGCCAGCAGCTCCTCGTTGGGTAGGGGTAGCACAGATACGCAGTATTTT.

The chain joins TRBV7-9 to TRBJ1-2; D is unclear. The CDR3 totals 14 residues. Trimming cost V 1 base and J 4 bases, with 10 bases left between them. In germline, CDR1 is SEHNR, CDR2 FQNEAQ (reference sequence). CDR3 sequence (DNA): TGTGCCAGCAGCTTAGGGGAGGGAAGCTATGGCTACACCTTC. Its protein product is CASSLGEGSYGYTF. Together with reference TRBV7-9 and TRBJ1-2, the CDR3 gives the full variable domain: DTGVSQNPRHKITKRGQNVTFRCDPISEHNRLYWYRQTLGQGPEFLTYFQNEAQLEKSRLLSDRFSAERPKGSFSTLEIQRTEQGDSAMYLCASSLGEGSYGYTFGSGTRLTVV.

The V and J genes are TRBV12-3 or TRBV12-4 and TRBJ1-2; the D is unclear. The V end was cut by 5 bases, the J end by 7 bases, with 5 bases between. This CDR3 comprises 10 residues. The CDR3 nucleotides read TGTGCCAGCAGTCCAGGTGGCTACACCTTC. Protein sequence: CASSPGGYTF.

The rearrangement links TRBV15 to TRBJ2-7; 11 bases line up with TRBD2. The CDR3 extends over 19 amino acids. The germline V gene has CDR1 LNHNV and CDR2 YYDKDF (reference sequence). The trim removed 0 bases at V and 2 bases at J, leaving 12 bases unmatched. The CDR3 coding sequence is TGTGCCACCAGCAGAGAGCTAGCACTAGCGGGGGATTTGGCCTACGAGCAGTACTTC. Protein product: CATSRELALAGDLAYEQYF.

This clone is a singleton in its sample. The CDR3 spells CASSGGGLAVTDTQYF. In DNA form, the CDR3 reads TGCGCCAGCAGCGGGGGCGGACTAGCGGTCACAGATACGCAGTATTTT. The J gene is TRBJ2-3, the V gene TRBV4-1; TRBD2 agrees at 10 bases. The CDR3 is 16 residues long. Trimming cost V 5 bases and J 2 bases; bases outside gene matches: 7. CDR1 and CDR2 from the germline V gene are MGHRA and YSYEKL.